This T cell receptor beta chain comes out of a study of T cell repertoires in cytomegalovirus infection. Study details: A matching HLA type, together with CMV infection, was signaled by public TCR beta signatures.

TCRdb redid the calling of the reads with MiXCR, one entry per CDR3 protein. The table includes roughly 760,000 distinct CDR3 sequences, approximately 34% detected once. V was shortened by 6 bases and J by 6 bases, with 11 bases between the two germline ends. The CDR3 totals 12 residues. Germline CDR1 is LNHDA and CDR2 is SQIVND (reference sequence). The clonotype comes from a human donor in good health (CMV status not recorded). Some clones in this sample may be carry-over from other donors' samples. Material: PBMCs. The chain couples TRBV19 to TRBJ1-2, with D tentatively TRBD1 (6 bases). The CDR3 nucleotides read TGTGCCAGTAGCATGGGGGGCGATGGCTACACCTTC. Translated, it gives CASSMGGDGYTF.